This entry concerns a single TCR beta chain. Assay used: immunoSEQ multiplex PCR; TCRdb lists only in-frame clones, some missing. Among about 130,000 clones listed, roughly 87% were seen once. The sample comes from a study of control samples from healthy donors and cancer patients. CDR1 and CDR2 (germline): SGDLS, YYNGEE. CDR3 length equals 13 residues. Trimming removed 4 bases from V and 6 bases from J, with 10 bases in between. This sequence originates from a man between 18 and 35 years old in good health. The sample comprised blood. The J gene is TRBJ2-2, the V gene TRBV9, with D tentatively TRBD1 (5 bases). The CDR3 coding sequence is TGTGCCAGCAGCTCTCGACAGCCCGGGGAGCTGTTTTTT. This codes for CASSSRQPGELFF.